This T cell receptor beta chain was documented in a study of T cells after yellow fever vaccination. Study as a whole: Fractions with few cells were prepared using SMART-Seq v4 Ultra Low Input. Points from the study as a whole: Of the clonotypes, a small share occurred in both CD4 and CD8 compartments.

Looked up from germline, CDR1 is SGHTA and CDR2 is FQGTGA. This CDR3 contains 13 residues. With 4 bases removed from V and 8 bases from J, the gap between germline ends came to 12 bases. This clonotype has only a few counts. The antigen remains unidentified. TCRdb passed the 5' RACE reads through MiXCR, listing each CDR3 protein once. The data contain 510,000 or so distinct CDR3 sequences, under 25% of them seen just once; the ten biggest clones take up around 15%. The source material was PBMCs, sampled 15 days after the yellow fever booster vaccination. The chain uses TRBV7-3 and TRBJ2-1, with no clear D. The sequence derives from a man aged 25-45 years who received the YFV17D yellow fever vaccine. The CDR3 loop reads CASSSYSTDEQFF. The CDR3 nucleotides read TGTGCCAGCAGCTCTTACTCAACCGATGAGCAGTTCTTC.